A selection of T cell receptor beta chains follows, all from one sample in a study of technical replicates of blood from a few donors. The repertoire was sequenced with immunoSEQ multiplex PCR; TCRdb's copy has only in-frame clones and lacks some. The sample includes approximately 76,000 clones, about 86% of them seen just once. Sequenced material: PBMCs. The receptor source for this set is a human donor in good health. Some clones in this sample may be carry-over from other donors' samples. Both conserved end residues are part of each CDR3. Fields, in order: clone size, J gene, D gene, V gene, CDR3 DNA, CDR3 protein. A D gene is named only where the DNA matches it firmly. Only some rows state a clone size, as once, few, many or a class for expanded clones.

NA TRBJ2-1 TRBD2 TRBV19 TGTGCCAGTAGTAAAGGAGTAGCGGGAGGGTTCTCCCCCTCCTACAATGAGCAGTTCTTC CASSKGVAGGFSPSYNEQFF
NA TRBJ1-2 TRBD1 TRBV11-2 TGTGCCAGCAGCTATGGACAGGGGGATTTCTATGGCTACACCTTC CASSYGQGDFYGYTF
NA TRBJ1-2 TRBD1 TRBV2 TGTGCCAGCGACCAAGACAGGGCCGCTAACTATGGCTACACCTTC CASDQDRAANYGYTF
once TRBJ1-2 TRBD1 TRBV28 TGTGCCAGCAGTTTGATTTCGACAGGGGCTGGCTACACCTTC CASSLISTGAGYTF
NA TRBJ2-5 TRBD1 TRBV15 TGTGCCACCAGCAGAGGGAAATTGGACAGGGGTGAAGAGACCCAGTACTTC CATSRGKLDRGEETQYF
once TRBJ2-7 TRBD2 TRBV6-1 TGTGCCAGCAGTGTGGCCACTAGCGGGAGGCTCGTGCCAAGCGAGCAGTACTTC CASSVATSGRLVPSEQYF
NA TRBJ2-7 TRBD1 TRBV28 TGTGCCAGCAGCCCTCGACAGGGGGAAAGGTACGAGCAGTACTTC CASSPRQGERYEQYF
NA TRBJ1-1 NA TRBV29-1 TGCAGCGTTAACTATGGTGAAGCTTTCTTT CSVNYGEAFF
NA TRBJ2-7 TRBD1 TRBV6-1 TGTGCCAGCAGTGAATTAGGGGGCGATTACGAGCAGTACTTC CASSELGGDYEQYF
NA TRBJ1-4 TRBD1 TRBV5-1 TGCGCCAGCAGCTTGGGGACAGGGGTAGAAAAACTGTTTTTT CASSLGTGVEKLFF
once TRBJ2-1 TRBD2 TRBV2 TGTGCCAGCAGCTCAAGCTGGACTAGCGGAGACAATGAGCAGTTCTTC CASSSSWTSGDNEQFF
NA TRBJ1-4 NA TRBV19 TGTGCCAGTAGTATTCAGGGTATGGGCGAAAAACTGTTTTTT CASSIQGMGEKLFF
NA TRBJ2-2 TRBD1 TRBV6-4 TGTGCCAGCGCACCGGGGACAGGGAACACCGGGGAGCTGTTTTTT CASAPGTGNTGELFF
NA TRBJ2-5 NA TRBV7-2 TGTGCCAGCAGCGAGTTCTTGGAGACCCAGTACTTC CASSEFLETQYF
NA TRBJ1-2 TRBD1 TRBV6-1 TGTGCCAGCAGTGCTGAAGGGGGCAGGGCACATGGCTACACCTTC CASSAEGGRAHGYTF
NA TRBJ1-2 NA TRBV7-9 TGTGCCAGCAGTTCTTCAGGGATTCCGGACTATGGCTACACCTTC CASSSSGIPDYGYTF
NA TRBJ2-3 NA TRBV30 TGTGCCTGTAGAGGGGACACCACAGATACGCAGTATTTT CACRGDTTDTQYF
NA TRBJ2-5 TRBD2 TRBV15 TGTGCCACCAGCAGGGGACTAGCTTTGGAGACCCAGTACTTC CATSRGLALETQYF
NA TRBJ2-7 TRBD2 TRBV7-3 TGTGCCAGCAGCCCTGCCGGTCGCGGGGGGCAATACGAGCAGTACTTC CASSPAGRGGQYEQYF
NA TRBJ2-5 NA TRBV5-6 TGTGCCAGCAGCTTGAAACGAAGCACCATGAGCTGGGAGACCCAGTACTTC CASSLKRSTMSWETQYF
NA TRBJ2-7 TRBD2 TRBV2 TGTGCCAGCAGTGAAGGATTAGCGGGAGGCTACGAGCAGTACTTC CASSEGLAGGYEQYF
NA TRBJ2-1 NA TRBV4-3 TGCGCCAGCAGGGGCCGGGCGGGCGAGGGTGGTGAGCAGTTCTTC CASRGRAGEGGEQFF
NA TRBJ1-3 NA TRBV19 TGTGCCAGTAGTATTACTTTAACTGGAAACACCATATATTTT CASSITLTGNTIYF
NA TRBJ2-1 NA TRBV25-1 TGTGCCAGCAGTTTGTCCTCCTACAAGAGGAATGAGCAGTTCTTC CASSLSSYKRNEQFF
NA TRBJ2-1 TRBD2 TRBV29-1 TGCAGCGCTAAACGGGAGGCCCTTTACAATGAGCAGTTCTTC CSAKREALYNEQFF
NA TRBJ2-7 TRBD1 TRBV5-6 TGTGCCAGCAGCCTCGACAGGGTGGTCAACGAGCAGTACTTC CASSLDRVVNEQYF
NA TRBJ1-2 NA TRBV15 TGTGCCACCAGCAGAGAGGGGAGGGCCTATGGCTACACCTTC CATSREGRAYGYTF
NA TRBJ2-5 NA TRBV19 TGTGCCAGTAGTCCTACAGGGATTCGAGAGACCCAGTACTTC CASSPTGIRETQYF
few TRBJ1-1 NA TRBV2 TGTGCCAGCAGAACACAGGGTAACACTGAAGCTTTCTTT CASRTQGNTEAFF
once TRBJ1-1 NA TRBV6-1 TGTGCCAGCAGACGGTTGAACACTGAAGCTTTCTTT CASRRLNTEAFF
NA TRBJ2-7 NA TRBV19 TGTGCCAGTAGTCCGAGGACTGGAGCCTACGAGCAGTACTTC CASSPRTGAYEQYF
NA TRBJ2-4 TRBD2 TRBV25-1 TGTGCCAGCAGTGGGGCTCGGGGAGGGAACATTCAGTACTTC CASSGARGGNIQYF
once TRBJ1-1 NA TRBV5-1 TGCGCCAGCAGCTCCCAGGGGACGGGGACTGAAGCTTTCTTT CASSSQGTGTEAFF